A selection of T cell receptor beta chains follows, all from one sample in a study of control samples from healthy donors and cancer patients. Sequencing was performed with immunoSEQ multiplex PCR; in TCRdb, only in-frame clones are kept and a portion is missing. Among over 100,000 clones listed, 92% were seen once. The sequenced material came from blood. The receptors were sampled from a woman between 45 and 65 years old in good health. The CDR3 runs from the conserved cysteine through the conserved F or W. The D gene is left open where the match is weak. Only part of the rows carry a size: once, few, many, or a class if the clone is expanded.

D gene,clone size,J gene,V gene,CDR3 protein
NA,once,TRBJ1-6,TRBV19,CASHARSSYNSPLHF
NA,once,TRBJ1-5,TRBV10-2,CASSLGGGSNQPQHF
TRBD1,NA,TRBJ2-7,TRBV19,CASTPTGSPNNEQYF
NA,NA,TRBJ1-2,TRBV6-6,CASRFPGVGYTF
NA,NA,TRBJ1-4,TRBV6-1,CASSDSARRGKLFF
NA,NA,TRBJ1-1,TRBV18,CASSRDTDTEAFF
NA,NA,TRBJ2-7,TRBV6-6,CASTTGSYSYEQYF
NA,NA,TRBJ2-7,TRBV7-9,CASRSATGGHEQYF
NA,NA,TRBJ2-7,TRBV19,CASSLGLHGGFEQYF
TRBD2,NA,TRBJ2-3,TRBV7-6,CASSLGTSRSGTDTQYF
NA,NA,TRBJ1-4,TRBV5-1,CASSLTGGGANEKLFF
TRBD1,NA,TRBJ1-2,TRBV7-9,CASSPTGTYGYTF
NA,NA,TRBJ1-2,TRBV4-1,CASSPGRDYGYTF
NA,NA,TRBJ2-3,TRBV10-1,CASSESQGAWGTDTQYF
NA,NA,TRBJ1-6,TRBV2,CASSEAVGDFAYNSPLHF
NA,NA,TRBJ1-6,TRBV6-1,CASSGRGLDPGSPLHF
NA,NA,TRBJ2-5,TRBV7-9,CASSPRRTGPETQYF
NA,NA,TRBJ1-2,TRBV18,CASSPNQGRANGYTF
NA,NA,TRBJ2-3,TRBV5-4,CASSLLASASTDTQYF
NA,NA,TRBJ1-5,TRBV28,CASSLFSGYQPQHF
NA,NA,TRBJ2-7,TRBV11-2,CASSVGRSYEQYF
NA,NA,TRBJ2-3,TRBV4-2,CASSQLKEADTQYF
NA,NA,TRBJ1-4,TRBV7-9,CASSSSRVGRFNEKLFF
TRBD1,NA,TRBJ1-1,TRBV5-1,CASSRQIIRTGQSEAFF
NA,once,TRBJ2-2,TRBV3-1/TRBV3-2,CASSQPGVGELFF
NA,NA,TRBJ2-7,TRBV5-4,CASSFSPPVQSPYEQYF
TRBD1,few,TRBJ2-2,TRBV30,CAWNWGQQNTGELFF
NA,NA,TRBJ1-5,TRBV14,CASSLGLNQPQHF
NA,NA,TRBJ2-5,TRBV12-3/TRBV12-4,CASSPGRTEWYF